The T cell receptor (beta chain) under discussion was sequenced for a study of blood T cells in healthy people across ages (dated by TCRdb to 2014 to 2015). As for the study more broadly: Template switching captured roughly one uniquely barcoded TCR beta cDNA molecule per two T cells in model experiments. The study measured age-related changes in TCR beta repertoire diversity using deep sequencing normalized with unique cDNA molecular identifiers. Four age groups were formed from the donors: young (average about 15 years), middle-aged (around 39), aged (about 62) and long-lived (about 75). Donors of different ages were randomly distributed across sequencing lanes to avoid experimental bias. The study analyzed two additional independent replicas of 1 million unique cDNA reads from the same blood draw for two donors, one aged 18 to 29 and one aged 80 or older. General findings and caveats noted by the study authors: A strong correlation was found between observed TCR beta diversity and the percentage of naive T cells measured by flow cytometry. As age increased, observed TCR beta diversity per million T cells dropped in a roughly linear way, and a significant reduction was already evident by age 40. The CMV infection status of donors was not known, potentially confounding age-related changes in expanded clonotypes. Bulk unsorted PBMC profiling prevented conclusive comparison of naive and antigen-experienced compartments. Estimates of total diversity based on one million sequenced T cells were considered lower bounds and underestimates. The long-lived group showed more naive CD4+ T cells, fewer expanded clones and increased TCR diversity than the aged group, suggesting age selection.

This clonotype was detected only a few times. No cognate antigen has been identified for it. Base-call qualities are not available, and no considerably larger clone is one nucleotide away. The germline V gene (reference sequence) yields SGHKS for CDR1 and YYEKEE for CDR2. V has 8 bases trimmed and J has 1 base trimmed; junction bases matching no gene number 6. There are 15 amino acids in the CDR3, from cysteine to phenylalanine inclusive. This entry keeps only the CDR3 DNA: 45 bases, framed from base 1. Donors were 39 systemically healthy Caucasian individuals from Russia aged about 6 to 100 years. Each donor gave 8 to 10 milliliters of peripheral blood, collected into EDTA-treated Vacutainer tubes. Ficoll-Paque density-gradient centrifugation was used to isolate PBMCs, with at least 6.5 million per sample. Trizol reagent was used to extract total RNA from PBMCs, with at least 5 micrograms per sample. For every donor, flow cytometry on a PBMC aliquot measured the percentage of naive CD45RAhigh/CD27high T cells.

Libraries were made using 5' RACE. The listed sequencing device is Illumina HiSeq 2500. The second PCR ran for roughly 7 to 12 cycles and used a J-beta primer mix along with a sample-barcoded 5' primer. A template-switch 5' adaptor carrying 12 random nucleotides introduced a unique molecular identifier onto each TCR beta cDNA molecule. Each sample yielded at least 2.5 million CDR3-containing paired-end reads. First-strand cDNA synthesis was performed from all RNA using the Mint cDNA synthesis kit, with priming by a TRBC-specific oligonucleotide. Following uracil-DNA glycosylase treatment, all cDNA underwent a first 18-cycle PCR with the universal primers M1SS and BC2_uni_R. The authors' pipeline ran thus. Each sample was normalized by randomly selecting 1 million high-quality reads, each carrying a distinct molecular identifier. Reads with shared molecular identifiers were discarded instead of being binned into consensus sequences. CDR3 identification, clonotype clustering and error correction used MiTCR with a Q25 quality threshold and the strictest error-elimination algorithm. A nonparametric unseen species model using Euler transformation provided a lower-bound estimate of total TCR beta diversity. TCRdb trimmed the raw reads at Q25, called clones with MiXCR and kept productive beta chains. Rows with one shared CDR3 protein collapse into an entry with the most common genes and DNA. The V and J calls were determined by TCRdb, not by the authors. In this sample the table shows 630,000 or so distinct CDR3 sequences, about 30% of which occur a single time. The ten largest account for roughly 14% of the sample.

This sequence originates from a woman of 80 years or more in good health. The chain is made from TRBV5-5 and TRBJ2-2; TRBD1 aligns with 9 central bases. The sequenced material came from blood. CDR3 sequence: CASRTGVLNTGELFF. At the DNA level, the sequence is TGTGCCAGTAGGACAGGGGTCTTGAACACCGGGGAGCTGTTTTTT.